This T cell receptor (beta chain) was recovered during a study of CD8+ T cells in alopecia areata listed by TCRdb under 2018. In terms of the full investigation: Treated patients were enrolled in an open-label pilot trial of oral tofacitinib at 5 to 10 mg twice daily for moderate-to-severe alopecia areata. Patients received tofacitinib for 6 to 18 months and were then followed off drug for 6 months to check for delayed response and recurrence. In treated patients, disease severity was measured using the SALT score, which gives the percentage of scalp surface area affected. The study used high-throughput TCRbeta sequencing to examine T cell clonal expansion in alopecia areata, in both the C3H/HeJ mouse model and human patients. Scalp tissue and sorted CD4+ and CD8+ peripheral blood T cells from patchy and totalis/universalis alopecia areata patients and from healthy controls were covered by human TCRbeta sequencing. Biopsies were taken from tofacitinib-treated patients at baseline and at 4 and 24 weeks of treatment, and a later scalp biopsy was taken in several of the tofacitinib-treated patients. Scalp clonality was compared across normal scalp (n=4), patchy alopecia areata scalp (n=8), and alopecia totalis/universalis scalp (n=8). RNA was obtained with the PAXgene miRNA kit for fixed scalp, the miRNeasy kit for PBMCs, and the RNeasy kit for mouse skin. TCRbeta CDR3 regions were amplified by immunoSEQ multiplex PCR using 35 Vbeta forward and 13 Jbeta reverse primers. Study-wide findings and limitations: Tofacitinib significantly decreased scalp clonality and the number of expanded CD8+ clones among the top 100 scalp clones. Shared TCR sequences between patients were less evident than in mice, which may be partly attributable to HLA diversity in the patient population. Resident alphabeta T cells in normal human skin are also sequenced, complicating scalp TCR repertoire analysis, unlike mouse skin dominated by gammadelta T cells. Many expanded lesional clones persisted in scalp and blood during tofacitinib treatment, which may partly explain relapse after stopping treatment. The treated cohort was small, with a single nonresponder, so links between baseline CD8+ expansion and response need larger studies. Compared with normal scalp, lesional scalp, particularly in alopecia totalis/universalis, had higher clonality and more expanded CD8+ clones, which suggests antigenic drive.

In its sample, this clone was seen once. No cognate antigen has been identified for it. One base away there is no much larger clone; base qualities are not given. To prepare the library, the immunoSEQ multiplex PCR assay was applied. RNA was extracted from all samples and reverse transcribed into cDNA, which served as template for TCR sequencing. First-strand cDNA was synthesized using SuperScript III with a 2:1 mix of oligo-dT and random hexamers. A synthetic immune receptor repertoire was used to assess amplification bias, and residual bias was removed computationally. From the authors' description of their analysis: After raw reads were preprocessed to remove errors, the CDR3 was defined following IMGT conventions as running from the conserved cysteine to phenylalanine. Clonality was computed as 1 minus the Shannon entropy, with the entropy normalized by log2 of the number of productive unique TCRs. CD4 or CD8 identity of scalp clones was inferred by cross-referencing scalp TCRbeta sequences with sorted blood CD4 and CD8 repertoires. Entries here come from immuneACCESS through TCRdb and include only in-frame sequences with V and J called. Some clones fail to appear in such tables; in the studies checked, an unresolved V gene covers under half of the shortfall, and the cause of the remainder is unknown. The V and J calls and clone size come from that table; D and trimming were worked out from the DNA. The sample contains fewer than 200,000 clones, roughly 50% of them found a single time. The ten top clones hold 10% to 15% of the sample.

Taken with the paper, the label for time point translates to: 20 to 30 weeks on oral tofacitinib. In the paper's terms, the treatment or condition label means: oral pan-JAK inhibitor, 5-10 mg twice daily. Lesional scalp punch biopsies and peripheral blood were obtained from alopecia areata patients. After PBMCs were isolated by density centrifugation and stained for CD3, CD4 and CD8, a FACSAria was used to sort CD4+ and CD8+ T cells. CDR1 is given as LGHNA and CDR2 as YNFKEQ, both from the germline V gene. There are 12 amino acids in the CDR3, from cysteine to phenylalanine inclusive. Only CDR3 DNA is held: 36 bases, read in frame from base 1.

The source material was CD8+ T cells sorted from blood, sampled at week 24, from a patient treated with tofacitinib. The sequence was collected from a human donor with alopecia areata. The chain was built from TRBV4-2 and TRBJ2-5; the D gene remains uncertain. The closer fit of TRBJ2-7 to the DNA end suggests the J call may be wrong. The nucleotide sequence reads TGTGCCAGCAGCCAAGGGTCCAACGAGCAGTACTTC. This yields the protein CASSQGSNEQYF.